This T cell receptor (beta chain) comes out of a study of cytomegalovirus exposure and HLA in healthy donors. The PCR had 60 Vbeta and 13 Jbeta primers. Profiling relied on immunoSEQ multiplex PCR, and the TCRdb table lists in-frame clones only, not all of them. The table records over 55,000 clones, approximately 70% of them present only once. Study conclusions and caveats: A previous analysis found most TCR beta V segments productive roughly 87% or roughly 30% of the time. Association with HLA alleles at 0.05 false discovery rate was found for 16,951 TCR beta sequences in a later analysis. Most TCR sequences were rare, but some public TCRs occurred in many donors. Diagnosis of cytomegalovirus status made by the classifier reportedly showed high specificity and sensitivity.

A word on this clone: Its antigen remains unidentified.

Germline CDR1 is SGHRS and CDR2 is YFSETQ. The V segment lost 6 bases and the J segment 3 bases; nucleotides outside the gene matches: 9. The CDR3 covers 15 residues. The sequence derives from a woman aged 50 to 65 in good health and CMV-seropositive. Sample: PBMCs. The V call is TRBV5-1, the J call TRBJ2-4; 7 nucleotides agree with TRBD2. The chain's CDR3 is CASTRGGSGKNIQYF. CDR3 bases: TGCGCCAGCACGAGGGGCGGGAGTGGCAAAAACATTCAGTACTTC. Complete variable domain (other parts from reference TRBV5-1 and TRBJ2-4): KAGVTQTPRYLIKTRGQQVTLSCSPISGHRSVSWYQQTPGQGLQFLFEYFSETQRNKGNFPGRFSGRQFSNSRSEMNVSTLELGDSALYLCASTRGGSGKNIQYFGAGTRLSVL.